The entry below describes one T cell receptor (beta chain). This sample stems from a study of blood T cell repertoires in COVID-19. Across the whole study: The study drew acute and convalescent COVID-19 samples from the United States, Italy and Spain. T cells, B-cell-depleted T cells, or PBMCs supplied cDNA or gDNA.

The CDR3 is 15 amino acids. CDR1 is SGHRS and CDR2 is YFSETQ in the germline V gene. V dropped 4 bases and J dropped 8; count of bases not matched to a gene: 7. Original processing methods: Amplifying reference gene primers gave estimates of nucleated cell counts. Using immunoSEQ multiplex PCR, the repertoire was profiled, and TCRdb retains in-frame clones only, with some absent. V, J and clone size are taken as reported in that table, and D and trimming were inferred from the DNA itself. Of roughly 200,000 clones in the sample, around four fifths are singletons; the top ten hold roughly 30%. The specimen sequenced was peripheral blood. This sequence joins TRBV5-1 and TRBJ2-1; 12 nucleotides agree with TRBD2. The clonotype was recovered from a man in his forties with acute or convalescent COVID-19. The CDR3 DNA is TGCGCCAGCAGCCAGACTAGCGGGAGTGTCTATGAGCAGTTCTTC. Encoded protein: CASSQTSGSVYEQFF.